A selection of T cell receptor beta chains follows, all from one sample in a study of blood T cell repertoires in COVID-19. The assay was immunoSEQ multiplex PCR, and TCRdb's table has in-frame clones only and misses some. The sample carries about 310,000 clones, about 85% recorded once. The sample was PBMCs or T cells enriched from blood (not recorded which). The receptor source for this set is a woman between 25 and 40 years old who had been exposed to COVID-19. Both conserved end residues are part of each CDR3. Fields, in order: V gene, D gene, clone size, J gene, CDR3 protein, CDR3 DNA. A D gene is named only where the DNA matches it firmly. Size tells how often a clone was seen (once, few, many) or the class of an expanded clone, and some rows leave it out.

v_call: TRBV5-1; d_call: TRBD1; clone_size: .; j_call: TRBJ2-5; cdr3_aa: CASSVGQLQETQYF; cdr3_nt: TGCGCCAGCAGCGTGGGACAGCTCCAAGAGACCCAGTACTTC
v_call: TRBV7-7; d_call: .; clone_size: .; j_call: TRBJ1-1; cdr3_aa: CASSFSRNTEAFF; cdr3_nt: TGTGCTAGCAGCTTCTCGCGGAACACTGAAGCTTTCTTT
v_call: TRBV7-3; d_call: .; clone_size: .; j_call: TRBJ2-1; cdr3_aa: CASSLGQAYEQFF; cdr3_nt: TGTGCCAGCAGCTTAGGGCAGGCTTACGAGCAGTTCTTC
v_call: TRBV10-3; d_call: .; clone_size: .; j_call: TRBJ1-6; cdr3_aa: CAAMDGMGAPLHF; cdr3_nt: TGTGCCGCCATGGACGGCATGGGAGCACCCCTCCACTTT
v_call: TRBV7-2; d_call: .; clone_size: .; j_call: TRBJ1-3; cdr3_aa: CASSLFSGSGNTIYF; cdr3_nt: TGTGCCAGCAGCTTATTTTCAGGCAGTGGAAACACCATATATTTT
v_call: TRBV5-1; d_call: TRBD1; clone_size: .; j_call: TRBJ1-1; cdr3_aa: CASSPGQGGTEAFF; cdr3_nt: TGCGCCAGCAGCCCTGGACAGGGGGGCACTGAAGCTTTCTTT
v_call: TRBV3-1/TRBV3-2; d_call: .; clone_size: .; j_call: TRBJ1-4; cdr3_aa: CASSQRGPANEKLFF; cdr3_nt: TGTGCCAGCAGCCAAAGGGGTCCGGCTAATGAAAAACTGTTTTTT
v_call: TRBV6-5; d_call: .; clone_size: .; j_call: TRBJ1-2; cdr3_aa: CASSYRPDSNYGYTF; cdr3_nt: TGTGCCAGCAGTTATAGGCCGGACTCTAACTATGGCTACACCTTC
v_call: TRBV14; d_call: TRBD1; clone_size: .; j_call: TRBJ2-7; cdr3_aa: CASSQFTGVTYEQYF; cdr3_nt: TGTGCCAGCAGCCAATTCACAGGGGTTACCTACGAGCAGTACTTC
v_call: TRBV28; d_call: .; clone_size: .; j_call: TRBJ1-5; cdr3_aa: CASRMTASNQPQHF; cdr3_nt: TGTGCCAGCAGAATGACAGCTAGCAATCAGCCCCAGCATTTT
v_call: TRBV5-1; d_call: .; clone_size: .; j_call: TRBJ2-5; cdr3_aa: CASSLEGGSETQYF; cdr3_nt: TGCGCCAGCAGCCTAGAAGGAGGATCAGAGACCCAGTACTTC
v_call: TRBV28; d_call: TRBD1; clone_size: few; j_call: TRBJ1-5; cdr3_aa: CASSLGRGTYQPQHF; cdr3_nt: TGTGCCAGCAGTTTAGGCAGGGGGACCTATCAGCCCCAGCATTTT
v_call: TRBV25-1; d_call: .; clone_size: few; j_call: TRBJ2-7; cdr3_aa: CASSAPLAHPTPYEQYF; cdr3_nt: TGTGCCAGCAGTGCCCCACTAGCTCACCCGACACCCTACGAGCAGTACTTC
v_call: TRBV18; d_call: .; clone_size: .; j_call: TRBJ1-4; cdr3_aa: CASHTGNNEKLFF; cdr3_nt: TGTGCCAGTCATACAGGGAATAATGAAAAACTGTTTTTT
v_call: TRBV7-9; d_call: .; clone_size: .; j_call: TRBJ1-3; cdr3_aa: CASSKNSGNTIYF; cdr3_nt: TGTGCCAGCAGTAAAAACTCGGGAAACACCATATATTTT
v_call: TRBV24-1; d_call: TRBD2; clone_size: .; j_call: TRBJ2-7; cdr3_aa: CATEAGETYEQYF; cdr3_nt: TGTGCCACCGAAGCGGGAGAGACTTACGAGCAGTACTTC
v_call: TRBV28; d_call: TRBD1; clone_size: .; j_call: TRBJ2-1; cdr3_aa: CASSWGTDSRSYNEQFF; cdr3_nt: TGTGCCAGCAGTTGGGGGACAGACTCTCGCTCCTACAATGAGCAGTTCTTC
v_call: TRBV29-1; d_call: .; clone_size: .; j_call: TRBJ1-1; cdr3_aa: CSVLVNRMNTEAFF; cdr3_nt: TGCAGCGTTCTGGTCAACAGAATGAACACTGAAGCTTTCTTT
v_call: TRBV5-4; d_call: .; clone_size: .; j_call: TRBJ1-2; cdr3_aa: CASSPIREGGYTF; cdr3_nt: TGTGCCAGCAGCCCAATCAGGGAGGGTGGCTACACCTTC
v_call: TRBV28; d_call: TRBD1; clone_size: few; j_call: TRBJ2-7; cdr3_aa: CASSSTGTAPYEQYF; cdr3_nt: TGTGCCAGCAGTTCCACCGGGACAGCACCCTACGAGCAGTACTTC
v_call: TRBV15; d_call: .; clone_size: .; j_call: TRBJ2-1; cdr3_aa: CATSWDLTSYNEQFF; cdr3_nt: TGTGCCACCAGCTGGGACTTAACTTCTTACAATGAGCAGTTCTTC
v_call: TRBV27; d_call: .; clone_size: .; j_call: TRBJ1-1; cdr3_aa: CASSLISAGTEAFF; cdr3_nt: TGTGCCAGCAGTTTAATTTCAGCGGGGACTGAAGCTTTCTTT
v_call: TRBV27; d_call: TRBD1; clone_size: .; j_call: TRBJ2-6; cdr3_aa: CASSSTGVGANVLTF; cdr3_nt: TGTGCCAGCAGTTCGACAGGGGTCGGGGCCAACGTCCTGACTTTC
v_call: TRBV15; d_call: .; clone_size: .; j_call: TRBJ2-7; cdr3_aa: CATSRELAVTYEQYF; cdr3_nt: TGTGCCACCAGCAGAGAATTGGCAGTAACCTACGAGCAGTACTTC
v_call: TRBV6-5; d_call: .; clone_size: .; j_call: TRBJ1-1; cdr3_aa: CASSSTTAINTEAFF; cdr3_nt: TGTGCCAGCAGTTCTACGACAGCCATTAACACTGAAGCTTTCTTT
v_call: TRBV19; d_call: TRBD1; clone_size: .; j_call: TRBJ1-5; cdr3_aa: CASSIPWDRSNYSNQPQHF; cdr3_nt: TGTGCCAGTAGTATTCCCTGGGACAGATCGAATTATAGCAATCAGCCCCAGCATTTT
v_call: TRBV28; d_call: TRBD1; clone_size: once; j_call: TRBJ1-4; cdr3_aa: CASGSGTGGEKLFF; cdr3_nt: TGTGCCAGCGGCTCCGGGACAGGGGGTGAAAAACTGTTTTTT
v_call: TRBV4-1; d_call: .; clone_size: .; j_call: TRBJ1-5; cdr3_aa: CASSLEQGSNQPQHF; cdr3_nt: TGCGCCAGCAGCCTCGAACAGGGTTCCAATCAGCCCCAGCATTTT
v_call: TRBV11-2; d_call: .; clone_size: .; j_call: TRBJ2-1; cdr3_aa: CASSSLMRSSYNEQFF; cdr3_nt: TGTGCCAGCAGCTCCCTCATGAGGAGCTCCTACAATGAGCAGTTCTTC
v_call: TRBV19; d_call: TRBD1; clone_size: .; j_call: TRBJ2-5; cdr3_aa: CASSLGTGGWIETQYF; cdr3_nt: TGTGCCAGTAGTCTAGGGACAGGGGGTTGGATAGAGACCCAGTACTTC
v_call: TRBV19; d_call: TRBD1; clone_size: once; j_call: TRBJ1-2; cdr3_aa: CASSETGRINYGYTF; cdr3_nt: TGTGCCAGTAGTGAGACAGGGCGAATTAACTATGGCTACACCTTC
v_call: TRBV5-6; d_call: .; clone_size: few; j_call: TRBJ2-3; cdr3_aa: CASSLVGDTQYF; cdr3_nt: TGTGCCAGCAGCTTGGTCGGAGATACGCAGTATTTT
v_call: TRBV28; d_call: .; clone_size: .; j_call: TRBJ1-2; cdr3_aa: CASSSGQGFSVGGYTF; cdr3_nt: TGTGCCAGCAGTTCTGGGCAGGGGTTCTCGGTTGGGGGCTACACCTTC
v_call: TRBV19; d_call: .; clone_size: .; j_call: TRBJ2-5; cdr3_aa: CASSQTRQETQYF; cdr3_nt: TGTGCCAGTAGTCAGACACGTCAAGAGACCCAGTACTTC
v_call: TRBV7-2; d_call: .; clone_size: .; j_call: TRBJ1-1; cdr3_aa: CASSFYNEAFF; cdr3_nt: TGTGCCAGCAGCTTTTACAATGAAGCTTTCTTT
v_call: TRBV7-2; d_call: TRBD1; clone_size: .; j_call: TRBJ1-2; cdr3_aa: CASSLETGRTGRVGYTF; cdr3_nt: TGTGCCAGCAGCTTAGAGACCGGACGGACAGGGCGGGTTGGCTACACCTTC
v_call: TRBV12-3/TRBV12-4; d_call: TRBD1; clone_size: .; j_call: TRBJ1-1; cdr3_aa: CASSPGGTEAFF; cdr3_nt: TGTGCCAGCAGTCCAGGGGGTACTGAAGCTTTCTTT
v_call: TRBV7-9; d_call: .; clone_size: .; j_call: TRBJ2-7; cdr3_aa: CASSSYRDTEQYF; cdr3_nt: TGTGCCAGCAGCTCGTACCGGGACACCGAGCAGTACTTC
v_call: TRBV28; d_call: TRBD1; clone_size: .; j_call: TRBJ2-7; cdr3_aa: CASSLLIGTGRTYEQYF; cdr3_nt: TGTGCCAGCAGTTTATTGATAGGGACAGGGAGAACCTACGAGCAGTACTTC
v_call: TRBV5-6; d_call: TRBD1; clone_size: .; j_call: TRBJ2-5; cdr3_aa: CASSPYQGEETQYF; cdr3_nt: TGTGCCAGCAGCCCCTACCAGGGGGAAGAGACCCAGTACTTC
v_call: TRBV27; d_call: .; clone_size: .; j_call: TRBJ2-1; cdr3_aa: CASMVQRVNSYNEQFF; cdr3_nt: TGTGCCAGCATGGTTCAGCGGGTAAACTCCTACAATGAGCAGTTCTTC